Below are 20 T cell receptor beta chains sequenced from a single sample in a study of beta chain features in type 1 diabetes. The entirety of the isolated RNA underwent reverse transcription, so expressed TCRB transcripts were sequenced. Measured with immunoSEQ multiplex PCR; TCRdb has only the in-frame clones, and not every one. Among hundreds of thousands of clones listed, approximately 31% were seen once. The sequencing input was naive CD4+ T cells from blood. Receptor source: a man aged 18 to 29 in good health.

The sample holds a few counts of this clone. This rearrangement joins TRBV7-9 to TRBJ1-4; D remains unclear. Germline lookup yields CDR1 SEHNR and CDR2 FQNEAQ (reference sequence). This CDR3 is 14 amino acids long. Trimming stripped 3 bases from V and 5 bases from J, with 10 bases between. The CDR3 loop reads CASSFREENEKLFF. CDR3 bases: TGTGCCAGCAGCTTCCGGGAGGAGAATGAAAAACTGTTTTTT. Filled out from reference TRBV7-9 and TRBJ1-4, the complete variable domain reads DTGVSQNPRHKITKRGQNVTFRCDPISEHNRLYWYRQTLGQGPEFLTYFQNEAQLEKSRLLSDRFSAERPKGSFSTLEIQRTEQGDSAMYLCASSFREENEKLFFGSGTQLSVL.

This chain connects TRBV5-1 to TRBJ2-1; D may correspond to TRBD1 or TRBD2 (5 bases each). V was pared by 0 bases and J by 7 bases, with 8 bases between. The germline V gene encodes CDR1 SGHRS and CDR2 YFSETQ. The CDR3 sequence is 13 residues long. CDR3: CASSLAWGNEQFF. Written as DNA, the CDR3 is TGCGCCAGCAGCTTGGCTTGGGGGAATGAGCAGTTCTTC.

V usage is TRBV18 and J usage is TRBJ2-7; TRBD1 is a possible D gene (5 bases). CDR3 size: 16 residues. The germline CDR1 and CDR2 sequences are KGHSH and LQKENI. The ends were cut back, 0 bases at V and 1 base at J, with 13 bases in the middle. DNA of the CDR3: TGTGCCAGCTCACCACCGGGGCCCTCTTCTTCCTACGAGCAGTACTTC. Its translation is CASSPPGPSSSYEQYF.

The chain employs TRBV28 and TRBJ2-1, with 8 bases lining up with TRBD1. Germline V gives CDR1 MDHEN, CDR2 SYDVKM. J lost 6 bases, V lost 3 bases, and 7 bases had no gene match. This CDR3 comprises 15 residues. The CDR3 region has the DNA TGTGCCAGCAGTTTCCGACAGGGGCTACTCAATGAGCAGTTCTTC. Its translation is CASSFRQGLLNEQFF.

V usage is TRBV4-1 and J usage is TRBJ2-3; no definite D call. V lost 0 bases and J 5 bases, leaving 9 bases between the germline ends. Germline values: CDR1 MGHRA, CDR2 YSYEKL. The CDR3 is made up of 14 amino acids. The CDR3 sequence is CASSQDPQRDTQYF. CDR3 sequence (DNA): TGCGCCAGCAGCCAAGATCCGCAGAGAGATACGCAGTATTTT.

The chain couples TRBV2 to TRBJ1-2; D might be TRBD1 (5 bases). Trimming pared 1 base from V and 5 bases from J, leaving 8 bases between. The CDR3 extends over 13 amino acids. The germline V gene has CDR1 SNHLY and CDR2 FYNNEI. The CDR3 here is CASSEGEGYGYTF. As DNA, the CDR3 is TGTGCCAGCAGTGAAGGCGAGGGGTATGGCTACACCTTC.

This clone occurred a few times. This chain uses TRBV30 with TRBJ2-1; unclear D gene. Germline CDR1 reads GTSNPN; CDR2 reads SVGIG (reference sequence). The CDR3 sequence is 14 residues long. CDR3 residues: CAFTADPRYNEQFF. The CDR3 DNA sequence: TGTGCTTTCACCGCAGACCCTAGATACAATGAGCAGTTCTTC. Looking up the rest from reference TRBV30 and TRBJ2-1 gives the full variable domain: SQTIHQWPATLVQPVGSPLSLECTVEGTSNPNLYWYRQAAGRGLQLLFYSVGIGQISSEVPQNLSASRPQDRQFILSSKKLLLSDSGFYLCAFTADPRYNEQFFGPGTRLTVL.

This clone has only a few counts. This sample also contains other DNA sequences that code for the same CDR3. The J gene is TRBJ2-5, the V gene TRBV9; no firm D call. V shed 0 bases and J shed 3 bases, with 6 bases lying between them. The CDR3 loop spans 13 amino acids. Germline-derived CDR1 and CDR2 are SGDLS and YYNGEE. The chain's CDR3 is CASSVAREETQYF. The CDR3, as DNA: TGTGCCAGCAGCGTAGCCCGAGAAGAGACCCAGTACTTC.

This chain links TRBV9 with TRBJ2-1; TRBD2 matches 12 bases. V lost 0 bases to trimming and J lost 10 bases; unmatched junction nucleotides: 11. The CDR3 consists of 17 residues. Germline lookup yields CDR1 SGDLS and CDR2 YYNGEE. In DNA form, the CDR3 reads TGTGCCAGCAGCGTAGGGTCCCTAGCGGGAGGGCAGGGAGAGCAGTTCTTC. Translating it yields CASSVGSLAGGQGEQFF.

This chain joins TRBV11-3 and TRBJ2-3; 8 bases map to TRBD1. The CDR3 consists of 14 residues. The V segment lost 5 bases and the J segment 1 base; nucleotides outside the gene matches: 2. Germline CDR1 SGHNT, CDR2 YENEEA. The CDR3 here is CASSPGGRTDTQYF. In DNA, the CDR3 is TGTGCCAGCAGCCCAGGGGGCCGCACAGATACGCAGTATTTT.

This clone was picked up a small number of times. The rearrangement links TRBV7-7 to TRBJ2-3, with 9 bases identical to TRBD2. J was trimmed by 4 bases and V by 1 base; bases with no gene match: 15. The CDR3 loop spans 19 amino acids. Germline CDR1 SSHAT, CDR2 FNYEAQ (reference sequence). CDR3 DNA sequence: TGTGCCAGCAGCTTAGATCCTGGCGGGAGGGCCGGAGGCCCAGATACGCAGTATTTT. Protein: CASSLDPGGRAGGPDTQYF.

This chain links TRBV7-2 with TRBJ1-4; D is possibly TRBD1 (5 bases). The CDR3 is 13 residues long. Trimming removed 1 base at V and 6 bases at J, with 6 bases between. Germline CDR1 SGHTA, CDR2 FQGNSA. CDR3 residues: CASSLVTDEKLFF. In nucleotides, the CDR3 is TGTGCCAGCAGCTTAGTGACAGATGAAAAACTGTTTTTT. Filled out from reference TRBV7-2 and TRBJ1-4, the complete variable domain reads GAGVSQSPSNKVTEKGKDVELRCDPISGHTALYWYRQSLGQGLEFLIYFQGNSAPDKSGLPSDRFSAERTGGSVSTLTIQRTQQEDSAVYLCASSLVTDEKLFFGSGTQLSVL.

This clone was counted a few times. The junction and the germline gene differ at one end; a read error may be behind it. This chain uses TRBV7-7 with TRBJ2-3; D remains unclear. The germline gives CDR1 SSHAT, CDR2 FNYEAQ (reference sequence). The CDR3 runs to 13 residues. In DNA form, the CDR3 reads TGTGCTAGCAGTAGACGGATTCGGGATACGCAGTATTTT. This encodes CASSRRIRDTQYF.

V and J are TRBV7-2 and TRBJ2-7; 9 nucleotides align to TRBD2. V lost 5 bases to trimming and J lost 2 bases; unmatched junction nucleotides: 4. The CDR3 consists of 14 residues. Germline V gene data show CDR1 as SGHTA and CDR2 as FQGNSA. CDR3 coding DNA: TGTGCCAGCAGCCAGACTAGCGGCACCTACGAGCAGTACTTC. Translated: CASSQTSGTYEQYF.

This rearrangement joins TRBV4-2 to TRBJ2-6; D is ambiguous. The CDR3 contains 16 residues. CDR1 is LGHNA, CDR2 YNFKEQ, per germline. Trimming stripped 1 base from V and 4 bases from J, with 11 bases between. The CDR3 DNA follows: TGTGCCAGCAGCCAAGCAGCCGGGTCCGGGGCCAACGTCCTGACTTTC. This translates into CASSQAAGSGANVLTF.

The CDR3 sequence: CASSFSGLAGITAGANVLTF. Written as DNA, the CDR3 is TGTGCCAGCAGTTTCTCTGGACTAGCGGGAATTACTGCTGGGGCCAACGTCCTGACTTTC. The rearrangement links TRBV28 to TRBJ2-6, with 12 bases fitting TRBD2. The CDR3 length is 20 residues. CDR1 MDHEN and CDR2 SYDVKM come from the germline V gene. V dropped 3 bases and J dropped 2; count of bases not matched to a gene: 11.

DNA for the CDR3: TGTGCCAGCACCCTTAGGTCCTTTGGGACTAGCGCCGGGGAGCTGTTTTTT. Translating gives CASTLRSFGTSAGELFF. The J gene is TRBJ2-2, the V gene TRBV7-9; 10 bases are a match to TRBD2. This CDR3 region has 17 residues. Trimming removed 7 bases from V and 6 bases from J; junction bases left unmatched: 14. Germline V gene lookup returns CDR1 SEHNR and CDR2 FQNEAQ (reference sequence).

The chain is built from TRBV6-1 and TRBJ2-7, with D perhaps matching TRBD1 or TRBD2 (5 bases each). Germline CDR1 MNHNS, CDR2 SASEGT. Trimming removed 0 bases at V and 1 base at J, with 10 bases between. The CDR3 contains 15 residues. This chain's CDR3 is CASSEAGVRSYEQYF. In nucleotides, the CDR3 is TGTGCCAGCAGTGAAGCGGGGGTCAGATCCTACGAGCAGTACTTC.

This clone was observed a few times. The chain uses TRBV20-1 and TRBJ2-7, with TRBD2 as a possible D gene (5 bases). Germline V gene data show CDR1 as DFQATT and CDR2 as SNEGSKA (reference sequence). V was pared by 7 bases and J by 4 bases, with 11 bases between. The CDR3 covers 11 residues. CDR3: CSGVGGYEQYF. The DNA for the CDR3 is TGCAGTGGAGTGGGCGGGTACGAGCAGTACTTC.

V usage is TRBV7-2 and J usage is TRBJ2-1; D is possibly TRBD1 or TRBD2 (6 bases each). The CDR3 runs 14 residues. The germline gives CDR1 SGHTA, CDR2 FQGNSA. Trimming pared 5 bases from V and 8 bases from J, leaving 16 bases between. The CDR3 coding sequence is TGTGCCAGCAGCCCCTCTCGGGGGCATTATGAGCAGTTCTTC. As protein: CASSPSRGHYEQFF.